This TCR beta chain was captured in a study of blood T cell repertoires in COVID-19. Whole-study context: Acute and convalescent COVID-19 specimens originated in the United States, Italy and Spain.

Original data processing: By means of reference gene primer amplification, nucleated cell counts were estimated. The data were produced by immunoSEQ multiplex PCR, yet TCRdb's version contains in-frame clones alone and is incomplete. The V and J calls and clone size are taken from that table; D and trimming were inferred from the DNA. Of 350,000 to 550,000 clones listed, 85% to 90% were seen once; the top ten hold roughly 4%. Sequencing was done on a sample of peripheral blood. The receptor was isolated from a woman in her twenties or thirties with acute or convalescent COVID-19.

CDR3 in DNA: TGTGCCAGCAGCCAGACAGGGGCGGAGACCCAGTACTTC. Translating gives CASSQTGAETQYF. The chain employs TRBV11-2 and TRBJ2-5, with 8 positions matching TRBD1. CDR3 size: 13 residues. Losses at the gene ends were 5 bases for V and 5 bases for J; bases not matched to a gene: 4. From germline, CDR1 is SGHAT and CDR2 FQNNGV.